This TCR beta chain was identified in a study of blood T cell repertoires in COVID-19. The repertoire was sequenced with immunoSEQ multiplex PCR; TCRdb's copy has only in-frame clones and lacks some. The table records under 200,000 clones, around 77% of them present only once. Trimming left V 3 bases short and J 4 bases short, with 5 bases between. The CDR3 has 12 amino acids. Germline V gene sequence: CDR1 SNHLY, CDR2 FYNNEI. Source material: peripheral blood. The clonotype originates from a man between 65 and 79 years old with acute or convalescent COVID-19. The chain joins TRBV2 to TRBJ2-3; the D is unclear. CDR3 protein: CASSDAADTQYF. The CDR3 DNA sequence: TGTGCCAGCAGTGATGCGGCAGATACGCAGTATTTT. Based on the CDR3 plus reference TRBV2 and TRBJ2-3, the full variable domain is EPEVTQTPSHQVTQMGQEVILRCVPISNHLYFYWYRQILGQKVEFLVSFYNNEISEKSEIFDDQFSVERPDGSNFTLKIRSTKLEDSAMYFCASSDAADTQYFGPGTRLTVL.